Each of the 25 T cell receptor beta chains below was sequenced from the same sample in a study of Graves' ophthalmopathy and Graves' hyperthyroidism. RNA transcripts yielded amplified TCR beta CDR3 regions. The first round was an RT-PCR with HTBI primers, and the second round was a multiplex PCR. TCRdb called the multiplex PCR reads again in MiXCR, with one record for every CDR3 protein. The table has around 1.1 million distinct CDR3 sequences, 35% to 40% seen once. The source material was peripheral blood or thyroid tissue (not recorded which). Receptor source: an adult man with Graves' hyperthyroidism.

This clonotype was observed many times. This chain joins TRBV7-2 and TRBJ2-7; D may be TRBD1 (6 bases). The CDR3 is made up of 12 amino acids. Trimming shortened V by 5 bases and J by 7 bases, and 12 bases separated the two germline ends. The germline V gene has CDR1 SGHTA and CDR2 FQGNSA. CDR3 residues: CASSKTGFEQYF. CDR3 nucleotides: TGTGCCAGCAGCAAAACAGGGTTTGAGCAGTACTTC.

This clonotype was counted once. As DNA, the CDR3 is TGTGCCTCTACCTCCCCGTCGGGCAGGGCGAACTATGGCTACACCTTC. Its translation: CASTSPSGRANYGYTF. The rearrangement joins TRBV10-3 to TRBJ1-2; the D gene is possibly TRBD1 (5 bases). V lost 11 bases, J lost 2 bases, and 24 bases lay in between. CDR1 and CDR2 (germline): ENHRY, SYGVKD. The CDR3 covers 16 residues.

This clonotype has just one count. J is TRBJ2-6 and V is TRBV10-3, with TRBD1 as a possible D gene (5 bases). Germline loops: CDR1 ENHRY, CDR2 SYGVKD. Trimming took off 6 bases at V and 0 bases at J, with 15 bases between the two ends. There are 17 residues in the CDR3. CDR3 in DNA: TGTGCCATCAGAGCCAGGGAAAATGCCTCTGGGGCCAACGTCCTGACTTTC. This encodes CAIRARENASGANVLTF.

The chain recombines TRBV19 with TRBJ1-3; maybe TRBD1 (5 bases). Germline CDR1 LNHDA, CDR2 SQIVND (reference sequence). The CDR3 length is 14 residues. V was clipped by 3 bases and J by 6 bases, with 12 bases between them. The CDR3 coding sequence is TGTGCCAGTAGTATGGGGCAGGCCGCAAACACCATATATTTT. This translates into CASSMGQAANTIYF.

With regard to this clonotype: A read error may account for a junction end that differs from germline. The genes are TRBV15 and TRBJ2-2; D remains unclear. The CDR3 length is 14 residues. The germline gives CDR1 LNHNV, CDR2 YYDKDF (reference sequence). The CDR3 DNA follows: TGTGCCACCAACAGAGGTCGGGACACCGGGGAGCTGTTTTTT. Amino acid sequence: CATNRGRDTGELFF.

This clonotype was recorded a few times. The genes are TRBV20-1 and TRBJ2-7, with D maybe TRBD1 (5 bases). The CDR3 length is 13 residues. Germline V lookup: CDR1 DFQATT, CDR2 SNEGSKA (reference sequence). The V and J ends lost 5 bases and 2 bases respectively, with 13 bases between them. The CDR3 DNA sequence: TGCAGTGCTTCGATACAGGATCCCTACGAGCAGTACTTC. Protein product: CSASIQDPYEQYF.

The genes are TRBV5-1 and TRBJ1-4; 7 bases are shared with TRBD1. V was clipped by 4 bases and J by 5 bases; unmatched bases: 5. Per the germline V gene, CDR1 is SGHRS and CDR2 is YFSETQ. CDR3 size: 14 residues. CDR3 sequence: CASSPGQLNEKLFF. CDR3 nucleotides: TGCGCCAGCAGCCCGGGACAGCTGAATGAAAAACTGTTTTTT.

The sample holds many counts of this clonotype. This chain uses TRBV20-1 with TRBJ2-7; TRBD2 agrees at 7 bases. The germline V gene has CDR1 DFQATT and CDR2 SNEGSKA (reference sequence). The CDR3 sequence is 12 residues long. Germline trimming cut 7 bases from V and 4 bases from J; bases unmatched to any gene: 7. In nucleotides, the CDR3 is TGCAGTGGGGCGGGAGCGGGGTACGAGCAGTACTTC. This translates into CSGAGAGYEQYF.

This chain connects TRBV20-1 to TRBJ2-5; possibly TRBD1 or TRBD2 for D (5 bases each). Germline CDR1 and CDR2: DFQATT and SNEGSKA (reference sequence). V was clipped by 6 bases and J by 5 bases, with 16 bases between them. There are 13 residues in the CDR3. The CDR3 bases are TGCAGTGCCAGCACCGGGGCATCGGAGACCCAGTACTTC. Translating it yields CSASTGASETQYF.

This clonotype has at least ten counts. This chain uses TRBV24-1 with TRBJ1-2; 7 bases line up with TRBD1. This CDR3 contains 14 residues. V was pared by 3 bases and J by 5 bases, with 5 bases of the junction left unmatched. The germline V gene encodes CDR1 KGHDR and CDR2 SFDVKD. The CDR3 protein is CATSDGQASYGYTF. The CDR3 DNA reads TGTGCCACCAGTGATGGACAGGCCTCATATGGCTACACCTTC.

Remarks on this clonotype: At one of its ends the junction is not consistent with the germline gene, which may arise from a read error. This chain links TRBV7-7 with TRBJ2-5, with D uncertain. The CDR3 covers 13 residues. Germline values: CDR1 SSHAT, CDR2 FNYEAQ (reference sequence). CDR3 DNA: TGTGCTAGCAGCTCAACAGCCGGGTGGACCCAGTACTTC. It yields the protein CASSSTAGWTQYF.

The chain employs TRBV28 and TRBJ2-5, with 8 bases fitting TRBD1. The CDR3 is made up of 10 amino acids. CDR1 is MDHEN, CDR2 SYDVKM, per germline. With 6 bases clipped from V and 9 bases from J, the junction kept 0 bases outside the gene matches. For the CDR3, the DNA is TGTGCCAGCAGGGACAGGGCCCAGTACTTC. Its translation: CASRDRAQYF.

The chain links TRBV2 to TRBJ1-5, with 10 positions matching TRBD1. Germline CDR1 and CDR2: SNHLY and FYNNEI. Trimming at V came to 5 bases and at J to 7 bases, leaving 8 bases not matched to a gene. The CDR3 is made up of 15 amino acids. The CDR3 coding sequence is TGTGCCAGCAGTCCCGGGACAGGGGTTGAGCAGCCCCAGCATTTT. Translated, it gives CASSPGTGVEQPQHF.

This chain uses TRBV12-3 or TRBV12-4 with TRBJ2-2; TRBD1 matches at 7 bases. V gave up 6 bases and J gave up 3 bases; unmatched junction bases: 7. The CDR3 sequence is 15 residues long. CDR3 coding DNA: TGTGCCAGCAGAAAACAGGGGTCCCACACCGGGGAGCTGTTTTTT. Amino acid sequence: CASRKQGSHTGELFF.

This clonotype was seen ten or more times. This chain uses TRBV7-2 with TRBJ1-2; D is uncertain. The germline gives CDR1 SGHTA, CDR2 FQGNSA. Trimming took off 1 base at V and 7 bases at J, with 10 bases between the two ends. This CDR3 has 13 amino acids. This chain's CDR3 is CASSLGGGSGYTF. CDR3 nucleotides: TGTGCCAGCAGCTTAGGGGGTGGCAGTGGCTACACCTTC.

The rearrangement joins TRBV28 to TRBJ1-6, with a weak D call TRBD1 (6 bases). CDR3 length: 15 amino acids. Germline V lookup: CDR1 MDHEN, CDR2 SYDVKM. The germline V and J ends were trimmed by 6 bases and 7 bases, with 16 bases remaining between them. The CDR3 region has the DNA TGTGCCAGCAGCCCCCCCAGGGGCGCGAATTCACCCCTCCACTTT. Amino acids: CASSPPRGANSPLHF.

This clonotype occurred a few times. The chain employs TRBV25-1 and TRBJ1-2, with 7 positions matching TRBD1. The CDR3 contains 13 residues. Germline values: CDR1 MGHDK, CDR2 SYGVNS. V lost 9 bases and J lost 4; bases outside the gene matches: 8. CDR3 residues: CARGQASSYGYTF. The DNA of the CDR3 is TGTGCCAGAGGACAGGCGTCGTCCTATGGCTACACCTTC.

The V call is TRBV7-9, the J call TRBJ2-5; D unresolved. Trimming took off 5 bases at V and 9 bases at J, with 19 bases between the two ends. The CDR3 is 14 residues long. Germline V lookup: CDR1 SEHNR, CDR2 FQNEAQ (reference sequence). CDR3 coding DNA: TGTGCCAGCAGCCGAGGCGTTGAGTTGAAGGCCCAGTACTTC. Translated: CASSRGVELKAQYF.

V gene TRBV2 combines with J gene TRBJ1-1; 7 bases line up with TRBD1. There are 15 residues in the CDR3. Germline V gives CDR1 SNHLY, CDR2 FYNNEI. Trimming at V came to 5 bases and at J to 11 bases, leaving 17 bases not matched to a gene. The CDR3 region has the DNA TGTGCCAGCAGTTTACAACCCTTTGGACAGGTGCAGGCTTTCTTT. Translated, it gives CASSLQPFGQVQAFF.

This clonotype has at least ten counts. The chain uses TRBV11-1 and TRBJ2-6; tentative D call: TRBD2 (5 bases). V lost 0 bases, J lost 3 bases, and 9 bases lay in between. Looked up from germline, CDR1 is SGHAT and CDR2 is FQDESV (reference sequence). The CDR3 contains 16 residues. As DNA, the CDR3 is TGTGCCAGCAGCTTAGCGGGAGTTGGTGGGGCCAACGTCCTGACTTTC. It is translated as CASSLAGVGGANVLTF.

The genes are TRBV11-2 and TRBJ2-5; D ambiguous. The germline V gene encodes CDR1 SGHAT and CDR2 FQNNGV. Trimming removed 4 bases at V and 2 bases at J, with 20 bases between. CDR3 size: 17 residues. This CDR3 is CASSSLKHRQGQETQYF. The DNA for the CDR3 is TGTGCCAGCAGCTCACTCAAACACCGACAAGGACAAGAGACCCAGTACTTC.

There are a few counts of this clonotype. The DNA for the CDR3 is TGTGCCAGCAGCCCCCGACAGGGTAGACTAGATACGCAGTATTTT. Protein product: CASSPRQGRLDTQYF. The chain couples TRBV11-2 to TRBJ2-3, with TRBD1 matching over 7 bases. The CDR3 loop spans 15 amino acids. The V segment lost 5 bases and the J segment 5 bases; nucleotides outside the gene matches: 10. CDR1 and CDR2 (germline): SGHAT, FQNNGV.

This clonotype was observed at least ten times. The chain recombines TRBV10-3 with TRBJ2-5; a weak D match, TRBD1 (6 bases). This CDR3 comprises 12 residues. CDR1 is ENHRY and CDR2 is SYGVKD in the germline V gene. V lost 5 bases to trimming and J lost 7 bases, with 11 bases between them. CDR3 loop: CAISQTGATQYF. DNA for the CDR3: TGTGCCATCAGTCAGACAGGAGCGACCCAGTACTTC.

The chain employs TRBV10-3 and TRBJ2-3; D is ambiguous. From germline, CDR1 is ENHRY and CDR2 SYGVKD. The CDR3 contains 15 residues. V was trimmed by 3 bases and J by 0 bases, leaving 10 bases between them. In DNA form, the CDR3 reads TGTGCCATCAGTGATCCAAAGGCTAGCACAGATACGCAGTATTTT. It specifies CAISDPKASTDTQYF.

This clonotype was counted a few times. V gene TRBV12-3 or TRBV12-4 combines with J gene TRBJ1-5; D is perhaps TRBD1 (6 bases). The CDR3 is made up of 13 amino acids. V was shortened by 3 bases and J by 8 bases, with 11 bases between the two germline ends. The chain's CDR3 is CASSLGRGKPQHF. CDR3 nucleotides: TGTGCCAGCAGTTTGGGCAGGGGAAAGCCCCAGCATTTT.